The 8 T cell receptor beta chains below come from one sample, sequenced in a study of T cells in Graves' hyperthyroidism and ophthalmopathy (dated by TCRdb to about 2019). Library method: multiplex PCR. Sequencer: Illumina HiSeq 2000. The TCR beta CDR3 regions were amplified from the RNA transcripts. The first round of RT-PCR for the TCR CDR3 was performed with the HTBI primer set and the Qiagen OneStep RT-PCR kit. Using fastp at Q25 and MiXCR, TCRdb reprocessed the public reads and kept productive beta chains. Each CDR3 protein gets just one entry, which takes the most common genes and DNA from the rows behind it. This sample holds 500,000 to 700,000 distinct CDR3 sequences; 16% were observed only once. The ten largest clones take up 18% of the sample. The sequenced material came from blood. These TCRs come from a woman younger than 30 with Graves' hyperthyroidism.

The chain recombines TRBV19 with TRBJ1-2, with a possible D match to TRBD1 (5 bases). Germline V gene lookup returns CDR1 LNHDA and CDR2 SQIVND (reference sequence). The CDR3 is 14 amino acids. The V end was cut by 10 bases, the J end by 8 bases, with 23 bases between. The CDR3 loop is CATKPPHDWGGYTF. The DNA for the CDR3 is TGTGCCACCAAACCCCCGCACGATTGGGGGGGCTACACCTTC.

The CDR3 spells CSAATDTDTQYF. As DNA, the CDR3 is TGCAGTGCGGCGACGGATACAGATACGCAGTATTTT. The rearrangement uses TRBV20-1 and TRBJ2-3; no reliable D call. The CDR3 runs 12 residues. Trimming removed 6 bases at V and 3 bases at J, with 10 bases between. In germline, CDR1 is DFQATT, CDR2 SNEGSKA (reference sequence).

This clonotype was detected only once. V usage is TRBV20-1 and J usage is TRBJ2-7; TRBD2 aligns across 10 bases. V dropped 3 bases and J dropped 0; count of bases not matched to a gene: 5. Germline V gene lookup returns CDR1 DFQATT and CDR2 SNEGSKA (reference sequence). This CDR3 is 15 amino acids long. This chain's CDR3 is CSASPLAGASYEQYF. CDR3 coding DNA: TGCAGTGCTAGCCCCCTAGCGGGGGCCTCCTACGAGCAGTACTTC.

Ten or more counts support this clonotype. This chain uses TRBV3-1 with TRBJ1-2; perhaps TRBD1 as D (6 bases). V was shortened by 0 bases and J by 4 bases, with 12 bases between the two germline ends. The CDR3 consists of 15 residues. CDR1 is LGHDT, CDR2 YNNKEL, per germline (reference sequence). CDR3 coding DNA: TGTGCCAGCAGCCAAGATGGACAGTTCGGCTATGGCTACACCTTC. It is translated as CASSQDGQFGYGYTF. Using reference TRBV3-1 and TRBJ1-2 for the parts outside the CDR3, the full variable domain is DTAVSQTPKYLVTQMGNDKSIKCEQNLGHDTMYWYKQDSKKFLKIMFSYNNKELIINETVPNRFSPKSPDKAHLNLHINSLELGDSAVYFCASSQDGQFGYGYTFGSGTRLTVV.

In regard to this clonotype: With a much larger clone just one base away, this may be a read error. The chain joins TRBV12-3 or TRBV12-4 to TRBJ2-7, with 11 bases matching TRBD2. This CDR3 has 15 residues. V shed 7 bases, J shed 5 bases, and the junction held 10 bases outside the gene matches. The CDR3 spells CASTSLTSGVHEQYF. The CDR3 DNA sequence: TGTGCCAGCACCTCTTTGACTAGCGGGGTCCACGAGCAGTACTTC.

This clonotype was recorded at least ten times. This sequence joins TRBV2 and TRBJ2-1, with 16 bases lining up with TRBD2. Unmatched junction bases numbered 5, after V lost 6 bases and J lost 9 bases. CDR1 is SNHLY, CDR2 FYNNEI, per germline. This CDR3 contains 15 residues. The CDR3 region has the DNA TGTGCCAGCAGGGCCGGGACTAGCGGGAGGGGTGAGCAGTTCTTC. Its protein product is CASRAGTSGRGEQFF.

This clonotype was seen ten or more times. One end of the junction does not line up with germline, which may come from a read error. The CDR3 spells CASSLALDQPQHF. In DNA, the CDR3 is TGTGCCAGCAGTTTAGCGCTAGATCAGCCCCAGCATTTT. The chain joins TRBV7-2 to TRBJ1-5; D is uncertain. Germline CDR1 and CDR2: SGHTA and FQGNSA. CDR3 length: 13 residues.

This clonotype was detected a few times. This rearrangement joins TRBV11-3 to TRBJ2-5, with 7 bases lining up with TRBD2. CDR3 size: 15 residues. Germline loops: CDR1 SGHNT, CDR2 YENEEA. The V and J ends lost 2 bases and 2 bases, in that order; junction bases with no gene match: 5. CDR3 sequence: CASSLRRAGQETQYF. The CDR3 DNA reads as TGTGCCAGCAGCTTAAGGAGAGCGGGACAAGAGACCCAGTACTTC.